This entry is about one T cell receptor beta chain. The data are from a study of blood T cell repertoires in COVID-19. Across the study: From T cells, B-cell-depleted T cells, or PBMCs came the material, which was cDNA or gDNA.

Between the trimmed V and J ends, which lost 3 bases and 6 bases, there was a span of 12 bases. The germline CDR1 and CDR2 sequences are SEHNR and FQNEAQ (reference sequence). The CDR3 extends over 13 amino acids. Per the original methods: How many nucleated cells were present was estimated from reference gene primer amplification. Clones were read by immunoSEQ multiplex PCR, and TCRdb kept only the in-frame ones, dropping some. The DNA gave D and trimming, while V, J and clone size come from that table. The sample includes 250,000 to 300,000 clones, roughly 88% seen only once; the top ten take around 2.9%.

The sequencing sample was made of peripheral blood. The V gene is TRBV7-9, the J gene TRBJ2-7; D perhaps matches TRBD1 (5 bases). This sequence originates from a woman aged 30 to 39 with active or convalescent COVID-19. This CDR3 is CASSLGPLGEQYF. The DNA of the CDR3 is TGTGCCAGCAGCTTGGGGCCCCTCGGCGAGCAGTACTTC.